This T cell receptor (beta chain) was recovered during a study of cytomegalovirus exposure and HLA in healthy donors. Regarding the study as a whole: It was approximately 170 TCR beta chains that were listed as cytomegalovirus-associated. When analyzed later, the rates of TCR association showed variation by HLA locus, with DRB1 the most and HLA-C the fewest. Common viral pathogens seemed to be connected with several of the most significant clusters, according to a later analysis.

V lost 1 base, J lost 3 bases, and 14 bases lay in between. The germline V gene encodes CDR1 SGHRS and CDR2 YFSETQ. This CDR3 is 15 amino acids long. The PCR had 60 Vbeta and 13 Jbeta primers. Sequenced by immunoSEQ multiplex PCR; TCRdb stores in-frame clones only, minus some. This sample has roughly 150,000 clones, with 81% found just once. To note about this clone: What it binds is not known.

The chain is built from TRBV5-1 and TRBJ2-7; D perhaps matches TRBD1 (5 bases). The TCR was taken from a man aged 45-65 years in good health and CMV-seropositive. The sample consisted of PBMCs. The CDR3 protein is CASSLTGRESYEQYF. The CDR3 nucleotides read TGCGCCAGCAGCTTGACAGGCAGGGAAAGCTACGAGCAGTACTTC.